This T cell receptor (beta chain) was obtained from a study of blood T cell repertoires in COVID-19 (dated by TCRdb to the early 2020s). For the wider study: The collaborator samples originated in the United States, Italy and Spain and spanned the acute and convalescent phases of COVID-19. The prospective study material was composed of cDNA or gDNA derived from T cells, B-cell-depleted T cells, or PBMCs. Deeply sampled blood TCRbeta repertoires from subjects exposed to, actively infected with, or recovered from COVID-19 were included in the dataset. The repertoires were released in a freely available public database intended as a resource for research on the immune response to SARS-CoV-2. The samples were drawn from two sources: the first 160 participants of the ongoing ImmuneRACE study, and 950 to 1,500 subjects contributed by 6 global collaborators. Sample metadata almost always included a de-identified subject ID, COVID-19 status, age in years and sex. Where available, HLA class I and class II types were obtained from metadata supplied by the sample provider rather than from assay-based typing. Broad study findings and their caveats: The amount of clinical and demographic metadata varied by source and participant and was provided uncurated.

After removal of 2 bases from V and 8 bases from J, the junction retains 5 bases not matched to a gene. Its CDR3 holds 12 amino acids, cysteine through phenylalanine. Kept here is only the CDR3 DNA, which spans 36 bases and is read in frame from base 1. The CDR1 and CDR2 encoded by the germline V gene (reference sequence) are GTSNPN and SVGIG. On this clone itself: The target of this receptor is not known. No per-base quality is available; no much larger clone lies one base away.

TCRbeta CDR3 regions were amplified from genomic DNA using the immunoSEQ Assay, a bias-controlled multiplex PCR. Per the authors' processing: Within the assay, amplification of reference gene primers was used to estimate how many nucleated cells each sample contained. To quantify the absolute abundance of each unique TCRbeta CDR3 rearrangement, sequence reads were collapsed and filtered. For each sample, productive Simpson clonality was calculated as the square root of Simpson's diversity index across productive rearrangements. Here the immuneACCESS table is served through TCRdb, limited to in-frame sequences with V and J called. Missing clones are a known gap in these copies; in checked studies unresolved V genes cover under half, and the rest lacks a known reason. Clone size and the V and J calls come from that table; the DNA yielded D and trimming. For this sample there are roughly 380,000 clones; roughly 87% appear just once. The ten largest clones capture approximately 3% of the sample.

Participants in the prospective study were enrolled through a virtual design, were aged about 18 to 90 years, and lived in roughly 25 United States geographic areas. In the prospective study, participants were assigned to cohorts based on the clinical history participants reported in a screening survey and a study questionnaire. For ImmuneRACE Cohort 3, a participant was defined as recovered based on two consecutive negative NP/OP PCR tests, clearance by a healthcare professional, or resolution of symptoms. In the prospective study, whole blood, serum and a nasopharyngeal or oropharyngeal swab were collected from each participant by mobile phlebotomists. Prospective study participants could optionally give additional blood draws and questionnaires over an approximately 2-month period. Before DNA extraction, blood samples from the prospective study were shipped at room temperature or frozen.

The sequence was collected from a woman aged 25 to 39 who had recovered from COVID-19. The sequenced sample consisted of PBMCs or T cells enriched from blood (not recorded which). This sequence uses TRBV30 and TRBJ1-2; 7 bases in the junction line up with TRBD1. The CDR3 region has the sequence CAWSMTGMGYTF. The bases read TGTGCCTGGAGTATGACAGGGATGGGCTACACCTTC.